The source of this T cell receptor beta chain is a study of T cell responses to AZD1222 COVID-19 vaccine (dated by TCRdb to the early 2020s). Background on the whole study: AZD1222 recipients with second doses at about 4 weeks or about 12 weeks were pooled, because spike-specific TCR depth and breadth did not differ between schedules. TCR sequencing was performed for about 250 trial participants, of whom approximately 200 were given two doses of AZD1222 and around 26 were given two doses of MenACWY control vaccine. Trial participants were enrolled by age into subgroups of 18-55, 56-69 and 70-plus years, and roughly 150, 30 and 60 TCR-sequenced participants, respectively, were included in these subgroups.

The CDR3 numbers 15 residues from cysteine through phenylalanine. Of the read, only the CDR3 DNA is kept; its 45 bases are in frame from base 1. V drops 0 bases and J drops 5 bases, leaving 13 bases in between. CDR1 and CDR2, per the germline V gene, are SGHAT and FQNNGV. What the study reported, not specific to this receptor: The 56-69-year group was small, and its depth increase did not reach significance, likely because of low power. The vaccine-associated CD4 TCRs covered the entire spike protein, and the dominant responses fell in regions 160-218 and 743-854. Only six or seven AZD1222 recipients were SARS-CoV-2 seropositive at baseline, limiting conclusions about previously exposed vaccinees. Participants were mostly white British and included more females than males, and it was suggested by the authors that clonal diversity may have been underestimated. Nearly half of unique spike-specific TCRs reportedly recognized epitopes outside regions mutated in the B.1.351 and B.1.1.7 variants. After two AZD1222 doses, spike-specific TCR breadth and depth were significantly higher than at day 0 and than in MenACWY recipients. Because no day 14 peak-response samples were available, the repertoires could be characterized only after the peak T cell response.

The CDR3 regions of human TCRbeta chains were subjected to immunosequencing. Regarding the original processing steps: Repertoire TCRs were checked for matches against a reference library of SARS-CoV-2-specific TCRs that had been generated using the MIRA antigen-specificity platform. Breadth was defined as the fraction of unique TCRs that were SARS-CoV-2-associated. Depth was defined as the fraction of total T cells that were SARS-CoV-2-associated. Using the MIRA data, each spike-specific TCR was assigned both to the spike region to which the TCR was reactive and to a CD4 or CD8 class. Log10-transformed breadth and depth values were compared by one-way ANOVA with Sidak's multiple comparisons tests. In its TCRdb copy, this immuneACCESS table keeps in-frame sequences only and misses some clones. Where compared with another copy, unresolved V genes explain less than half of these, and the others have no known cause. That table is the source of V, J and clone size, and D and trimming were worked out from the DNA. This sample lists approximately 150,000 clones; more than 85% were detected once. Around 2.5% of the sample is held by the ten biggest clonotypes.

What this sample's time point label stands for: baseline before first vaccination. Samples from vaccinated people were obtained from the UK trials COV001 and COV002, which included a single-blind randomized controlled phase 2/3 trial of AZD1222 (ChAdOx1 nCoV-19) in healthy adults. For TCRbeta chain sequencing, PBMC samples were collected from trial participants at day 0 and at day 28 after the second dose. With respect to this clone: The antigen it recognizes is unknown. No base quality information exists; no much larger clone differs at one position.

Recombination connected TRBV11-2 to TRBJ2-5; 6 matching bases give a weak D call of TRBD1. The sequencing used peripheral blood, collected on day 0 of AZD1222 vaccination. The TCR was taken from an adult in good health. The CDR3 corresponds to CASSLDRGGWETQYF. The DNA sequence follows: TGTGCCAGCAGCTTAGATCGAGGGGGTTGGGAGACCCAGTACTTC. When the CDR3 is completed using the reference TRBV11-2 and TRBJ2-5 genes on either side, the full variable domain is EAGVAQSPRYKIIEKRQSVAFWCNPISGHATLYWYQQILGQGPKLLIQFQNNGVVDDSQLPKDRFSAERLKGVDSTLKIQPAKLEDSAVYLCASSLDRGGWETQYFGPGTRLLVL.